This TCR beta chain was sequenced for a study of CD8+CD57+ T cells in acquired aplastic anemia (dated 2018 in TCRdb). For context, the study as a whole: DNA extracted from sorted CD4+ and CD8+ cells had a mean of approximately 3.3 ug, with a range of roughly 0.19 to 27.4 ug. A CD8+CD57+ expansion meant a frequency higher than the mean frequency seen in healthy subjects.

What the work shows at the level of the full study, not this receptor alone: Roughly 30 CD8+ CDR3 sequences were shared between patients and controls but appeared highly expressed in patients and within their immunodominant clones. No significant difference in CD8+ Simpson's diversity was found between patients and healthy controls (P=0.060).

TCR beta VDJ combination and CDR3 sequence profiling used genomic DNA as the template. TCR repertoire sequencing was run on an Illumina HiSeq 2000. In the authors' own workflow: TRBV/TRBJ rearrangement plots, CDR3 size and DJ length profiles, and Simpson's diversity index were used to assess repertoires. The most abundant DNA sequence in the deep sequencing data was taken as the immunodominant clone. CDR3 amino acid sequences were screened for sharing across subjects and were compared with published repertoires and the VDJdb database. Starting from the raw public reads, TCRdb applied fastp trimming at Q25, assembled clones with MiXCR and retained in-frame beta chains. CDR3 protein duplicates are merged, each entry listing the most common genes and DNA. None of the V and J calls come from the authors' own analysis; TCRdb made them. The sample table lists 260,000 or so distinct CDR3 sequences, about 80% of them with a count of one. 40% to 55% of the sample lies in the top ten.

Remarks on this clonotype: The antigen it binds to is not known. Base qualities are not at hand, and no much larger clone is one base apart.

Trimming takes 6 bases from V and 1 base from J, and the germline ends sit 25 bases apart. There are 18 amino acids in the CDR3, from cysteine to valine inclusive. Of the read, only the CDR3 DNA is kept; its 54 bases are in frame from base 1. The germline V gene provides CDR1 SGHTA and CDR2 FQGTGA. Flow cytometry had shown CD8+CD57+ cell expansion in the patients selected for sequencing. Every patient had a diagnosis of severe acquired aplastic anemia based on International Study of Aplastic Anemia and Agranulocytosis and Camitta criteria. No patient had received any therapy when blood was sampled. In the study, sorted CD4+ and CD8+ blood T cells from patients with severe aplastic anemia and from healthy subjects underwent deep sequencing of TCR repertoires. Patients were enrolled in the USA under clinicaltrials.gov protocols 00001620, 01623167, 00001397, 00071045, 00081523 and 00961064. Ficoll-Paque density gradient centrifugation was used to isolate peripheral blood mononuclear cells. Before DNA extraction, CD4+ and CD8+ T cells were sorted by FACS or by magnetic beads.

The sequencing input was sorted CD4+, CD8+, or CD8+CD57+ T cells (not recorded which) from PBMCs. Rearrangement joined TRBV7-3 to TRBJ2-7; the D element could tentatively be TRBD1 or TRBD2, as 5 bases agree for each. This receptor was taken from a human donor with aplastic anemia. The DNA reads TGTGCCAGCAGTTTTCACCCGAACGGGGCAGCCCTTTCCTACGAGCAGTACGTC. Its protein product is CASSFHPNGAALSYEQYV.